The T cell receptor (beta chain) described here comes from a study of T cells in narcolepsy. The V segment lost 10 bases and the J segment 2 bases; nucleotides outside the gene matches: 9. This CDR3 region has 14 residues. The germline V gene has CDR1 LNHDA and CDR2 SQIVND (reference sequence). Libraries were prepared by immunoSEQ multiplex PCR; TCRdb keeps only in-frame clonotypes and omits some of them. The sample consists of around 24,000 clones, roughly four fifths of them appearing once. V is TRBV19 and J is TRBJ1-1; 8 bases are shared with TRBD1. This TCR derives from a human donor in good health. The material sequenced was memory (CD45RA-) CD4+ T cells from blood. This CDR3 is CATSDRDFNTEAFF. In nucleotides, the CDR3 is TGTGCCACCTCGGACAGGGACTTTAACACTGAAGCTTTCTTT.